This T cell receptor (beta chain) came from a study of response to subunit inactivated influenza vaccine (dated by TCRdb to between 2017 and 2018). About the study as a whole: Deep quantitative profiling of the T cell receptor repertoire was used in the study to follow responses to a trivalent subunit inactivated influenza vaccine.

The CDR3, from cysteine to phenylalanine, totals 13 residues. Solely the CDR3 DNA is kept, with 39 bases framed from the first base. The germline V end is reduced by 4 bases and the J end by 13 bases; junction bases left unmatched: 7. This clonotype was seen only a few times. No cognate antigen has been identified for it. One base away there is no much larger clone; base qualities are not given. Overall results and qualifications from the work: It was suggested by the authors that each seasonal influenza vaccination may recruit only a limited number of new T cells.

Library creation used RT-PCR. Sequencing was carried out with an Illumina HiSeq 2500. TCRdb trimmed the raw reads at Q25, called clones with MiXCR and kept productive beta chains. Each CDR3 protein gets just one entry, which takes the most common genes and DNA from the rows behind it. For this sample the table gives approximately 290,000 distinct CDR3 sequences, of which approximately 23% were detected only once. The biggest ten clones account for about a tenth of the sample. The chain joins TRBV12-3 or TRBV12-4 to TRBJ1-6, and 7 junctional nucleotides match TRBD1. Sequences were derived from PBMCs from blood, sampled 21 months after vaccination. The clonotype comes from a man aged 50-75 years who received an inactivated influenza vaccine. Donor details come from another sample of the same person, matched by shared clones. The CDR3 loop reads CASSSSTGSPLHF. The bases are TGTGCCAGCAGTTCCTCGACAGGGTCCCCCCTCCACTTT.